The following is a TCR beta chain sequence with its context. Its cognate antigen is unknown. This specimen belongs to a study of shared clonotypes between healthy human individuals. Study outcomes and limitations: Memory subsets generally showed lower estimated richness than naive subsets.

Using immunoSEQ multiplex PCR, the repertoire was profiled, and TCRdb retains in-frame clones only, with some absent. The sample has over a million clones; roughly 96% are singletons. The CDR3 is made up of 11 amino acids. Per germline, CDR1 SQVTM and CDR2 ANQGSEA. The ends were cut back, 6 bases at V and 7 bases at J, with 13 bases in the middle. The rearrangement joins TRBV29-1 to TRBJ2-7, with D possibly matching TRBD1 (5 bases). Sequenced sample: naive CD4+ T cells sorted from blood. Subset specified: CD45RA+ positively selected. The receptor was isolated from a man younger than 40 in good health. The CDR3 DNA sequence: TGCAGCGTGGCTGATAGGGGAGAGCAGTACTTC. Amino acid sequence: CSVADRGEQYF.